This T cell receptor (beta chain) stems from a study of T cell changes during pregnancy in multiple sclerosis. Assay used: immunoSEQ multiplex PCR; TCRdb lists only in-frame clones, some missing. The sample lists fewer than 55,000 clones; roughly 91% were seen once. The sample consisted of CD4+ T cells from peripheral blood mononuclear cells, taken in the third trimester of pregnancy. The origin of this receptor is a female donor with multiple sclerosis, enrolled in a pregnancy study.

The CDR3 region is CASSLSRWLAGGNEQFF. CDR3 DNA sequence: TGCGCCAGCAGCTTGTCTCGGTGGCTAGCGGGGGGGAATGAGCAGTTCTTC. The rearrangement uses TRBV5-1 and TRBJ2-1; 12 bases agree with TRBD2. Germline assignment: CDR1 SGHRS and CDR2 YFSETQ. The CDR3 extends over 17 amino acids. J gave up 7 bases and V 1 base, and 9 bases lay outside the gene matches.